Sequencing of this T cell receptor beta chain was carried out in a study of T cell repertoires in cytomegalovirus infection. At the level of the study: Both CMV infection and a matching HLA type were indicated by public TCR beta signatures.

TCRdb re-called the reads with MiXCR, one entry per CDR3 protein. In the table there are 65,000 to 90,000 distinct CDR3 sequences, more than 3% of which are singletons. This clonotype was recorded at least ten times. What it recognizes is unknown. General observations from the study: Across the ex vivo response, the dominant clonotypes were HLA-C-restricted CMV-specific TCR beta clonotypes. The study identified carriers of CMV plus the relevant HLA from cumulative public TCR beta family frequency.

Source material: PBMCs. The sequence was obtained from a human donor in good health (CMV status not recorded). Some clones in this sample may be carry-over from other donors' samples.

CDR3 sequence: CASSPSYQETQYF. Written as DNA, the CDR3 is TGTGCCAGCAGCCCCTCGTACCAAGAGACCCAGTACTTC. The chain joins TRBV11-3 to TRBJ2-5; D not certain. V lost 5 bases, J lost 0 bases, and 7 bases lay in between. The CDR3 totals 13 residues. The V gene's germline CDR1 is SGHNT and CDR2 YENEEA.